The present TCR beta chain was sequenced within a study of T-cell reconstitution after alpha-beta-depleted transplantation in children. Whole-study findings and limits: Hyperexpanded clones declined; after one year, newly produced T cells mostly supplied diversity. Several hundred expanded graft clones reportedly supplied alpha-beta T cells about two months after transplant. Surviving recipient cells, namely T cells and thymic progenitors, were the source of high day-60 TCRbeta diversity in some patients.

During its preparation, the TCRbeta library received unique molecular identifiers. TCRdb recomputed calls from the PCR reads with MiXCR, one row per CDR3 protein. The sample includes nearly 350,000 distinct CDR3 sequences, around 15% seen only once; the top ten take about 41%. Trimming cost V 7 bases and J 5 bases, with 14 bases left between them. CDR3 length: 13 residues. The germline V gene encodes CDR1 SGHAT and CDR2 FQNNGV. This clonotype was seen repeatedly, ten times or more. The antigen is not known. The clonotype comes from a male patient between 2 and 9 years old who had a stem cell transplant for acute lymphoblastic leukemia, so the T cells may come from the graft donor. The chain joins TRBV11-2 to TRBJ1-1; D not certain. The input for sequencing was PBMCs, mostly from graft donor cells, taken 360 days after TCRalphabeta/CD19-depleted stem cell transplant. CDR3 loop: CASTTDRMTEAFF. In DNA, the CDR3 is TGTGCCAGCACAACCGACCGGATGACTGAAGCTTTCTTT.